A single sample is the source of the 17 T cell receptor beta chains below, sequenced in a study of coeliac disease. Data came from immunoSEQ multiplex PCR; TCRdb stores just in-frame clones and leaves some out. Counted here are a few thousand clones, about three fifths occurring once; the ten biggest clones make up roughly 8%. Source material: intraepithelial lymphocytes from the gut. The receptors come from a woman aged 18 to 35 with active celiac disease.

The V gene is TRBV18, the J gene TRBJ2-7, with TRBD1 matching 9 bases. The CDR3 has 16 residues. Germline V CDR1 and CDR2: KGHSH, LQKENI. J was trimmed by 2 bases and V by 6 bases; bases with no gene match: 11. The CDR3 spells CASSPSGQGPTYEQYF. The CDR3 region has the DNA TGTGCCAGCTCCCCCTCCGGACAGGGGCCAACCTACGAGCAGTACTTC.

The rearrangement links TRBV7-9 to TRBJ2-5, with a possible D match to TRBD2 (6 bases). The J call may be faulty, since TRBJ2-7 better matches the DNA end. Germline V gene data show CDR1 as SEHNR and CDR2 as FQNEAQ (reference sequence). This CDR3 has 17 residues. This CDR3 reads CASSPPGGGDELYEQYF. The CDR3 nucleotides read TGTGCCAGCAGCCCCCCCGGGGGTGGGGACGAACTCTACGAGCAGTACTTC.

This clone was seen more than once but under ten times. The CDR3 loop is CASSLELAGNEQFF. CDR3 nucleotide sequence: TGTGCCAGCAGCTTAGAGTTGGCGGGCAATGAGCAGTTCTTC. This sequence joins TRBV7-6 and TRBJ2-1; perhaps TRBD2 as D (5 bases). Deletions cut 1 base from V and 6 bases from J, with 10 bases between. Germline V gives CDR1 SGHVS, CDR2 FNYEAQ. The CDR3 is made up of 14 amino acids.

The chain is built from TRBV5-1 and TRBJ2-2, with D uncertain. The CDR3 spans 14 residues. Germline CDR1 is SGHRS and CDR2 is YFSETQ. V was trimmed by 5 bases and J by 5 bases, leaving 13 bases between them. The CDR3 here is CASRILVRTGELFF. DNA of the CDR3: TGCGCCAGCAGAATCCTAGTTAGGACCGGGGAGCTGTTTTTT.

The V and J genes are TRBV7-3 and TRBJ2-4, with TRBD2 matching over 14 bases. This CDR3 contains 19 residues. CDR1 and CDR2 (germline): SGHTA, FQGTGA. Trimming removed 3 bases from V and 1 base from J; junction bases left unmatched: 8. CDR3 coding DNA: TGTGCCAGCAGCTTTAGACTAGCGGGAGGGCAGGAGGCCAAAAACATTCAGTACTTC. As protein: CASSFRLAGGQEAKNIQYF. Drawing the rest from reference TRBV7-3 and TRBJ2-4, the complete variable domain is GAGVSQTPSNKVTEKGKYVELRCDPISGHTALYWYRQSLGQGPEFLIYFQGTGAADDSGLPNDRFFAVRPEGSVSTLKIQRTERGDSAVYLCASSFRLAGGQEAKNIQYFGAGTRLSVL.

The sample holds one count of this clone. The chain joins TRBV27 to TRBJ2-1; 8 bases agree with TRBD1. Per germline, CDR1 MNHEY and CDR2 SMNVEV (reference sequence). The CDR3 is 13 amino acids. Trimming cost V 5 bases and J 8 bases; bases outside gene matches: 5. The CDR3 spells CASSRQGRDEQFF. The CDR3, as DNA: TGTGCCAGCAGTCGACAGGGGCGTGATGAGCAGTTCTTC.

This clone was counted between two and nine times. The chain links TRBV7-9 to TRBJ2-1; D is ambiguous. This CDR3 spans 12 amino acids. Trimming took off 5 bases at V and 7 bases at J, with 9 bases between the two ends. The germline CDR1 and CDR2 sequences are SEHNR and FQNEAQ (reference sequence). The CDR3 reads CASSPSRNEQFF. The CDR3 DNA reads TGTGCCAGCAGCCCGTCCCGGAATGAGCAGTTCTTC.

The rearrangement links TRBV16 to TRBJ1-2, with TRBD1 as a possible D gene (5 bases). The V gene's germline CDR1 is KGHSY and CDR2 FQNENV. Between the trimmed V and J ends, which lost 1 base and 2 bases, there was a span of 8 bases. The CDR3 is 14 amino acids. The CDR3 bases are TGTGCCAGCAGCCAATACGCAGGGAACTATGGCTACACCTTC. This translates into CASSQYAGNYGYTF.

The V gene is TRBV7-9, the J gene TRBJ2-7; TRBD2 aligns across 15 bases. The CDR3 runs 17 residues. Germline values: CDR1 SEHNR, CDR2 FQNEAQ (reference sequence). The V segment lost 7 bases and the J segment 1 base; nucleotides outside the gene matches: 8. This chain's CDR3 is CASTGTSGRIISYEQYF. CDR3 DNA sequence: TGTGCCAGCACCGGGACTAGCGGGAGGATAATATCCTACGAGCAGTACTTC.

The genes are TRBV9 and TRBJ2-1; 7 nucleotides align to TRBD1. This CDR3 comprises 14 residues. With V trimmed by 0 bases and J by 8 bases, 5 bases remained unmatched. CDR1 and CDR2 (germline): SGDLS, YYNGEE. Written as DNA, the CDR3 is TGTGCCAGCAGCGTAGAGGGGGCGGGTGATGAGCAGTTCTTC. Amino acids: CASSVEGAGDEQFF.

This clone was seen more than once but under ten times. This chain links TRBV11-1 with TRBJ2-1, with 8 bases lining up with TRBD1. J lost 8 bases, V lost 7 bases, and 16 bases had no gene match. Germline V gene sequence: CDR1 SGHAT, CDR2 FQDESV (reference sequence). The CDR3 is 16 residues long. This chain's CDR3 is CASTNKQGAPGHEQFF. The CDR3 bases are TGTGCCAGCACCAATAAGCAGGGGGCGCCGGGCCATGAGCAGTTCTTC.

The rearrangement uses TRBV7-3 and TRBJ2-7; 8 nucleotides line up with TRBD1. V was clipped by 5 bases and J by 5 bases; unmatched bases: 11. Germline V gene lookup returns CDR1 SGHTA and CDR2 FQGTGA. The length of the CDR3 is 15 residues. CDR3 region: CASSTWDRTRDEQYF. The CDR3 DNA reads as TGTGCCAGCAGCACCTGGGACAGGACGAGGGACGAGCAGTACTTC. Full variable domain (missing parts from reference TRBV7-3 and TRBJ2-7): GAGVSQTPSNKVTEKGKYVELRCDPISGHTALYWYRQSLGQGPEFLIYFQGTGAADDSGLPNDRFFAVRPEGSVSTLKIQRTERGDSAVYLCASSTWDRTRDEQYFGPGTRLTVT.

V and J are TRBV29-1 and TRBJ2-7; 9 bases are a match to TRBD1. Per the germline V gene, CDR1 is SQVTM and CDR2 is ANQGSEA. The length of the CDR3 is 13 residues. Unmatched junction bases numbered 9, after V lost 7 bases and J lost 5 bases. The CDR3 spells CSAIQGARNEQYF. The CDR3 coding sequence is TGCAGCGCCATACAGGGGGCGCGGAACGAGCAGTACTTC.

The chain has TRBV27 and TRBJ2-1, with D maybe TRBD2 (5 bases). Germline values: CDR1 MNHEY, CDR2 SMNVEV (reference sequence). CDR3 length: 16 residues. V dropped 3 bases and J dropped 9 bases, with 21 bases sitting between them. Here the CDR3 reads CASSLSRLTQGGEQFF. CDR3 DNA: TGTGCCAGCAGTTTGTCCCGTCTTACCCAAGGAGGTGAGCAGTTCTTC.

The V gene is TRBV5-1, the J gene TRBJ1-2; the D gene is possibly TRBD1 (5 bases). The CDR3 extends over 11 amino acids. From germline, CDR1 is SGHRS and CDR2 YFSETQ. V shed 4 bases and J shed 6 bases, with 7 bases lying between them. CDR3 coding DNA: TGCGCCAGCAGCGAACAGGATGGCTACACCTTC. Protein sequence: CASSEQDGYTF. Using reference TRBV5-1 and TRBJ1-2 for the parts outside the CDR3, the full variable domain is KAGVTQTPRYLIKTRGQQVTLSCSPISGHRSVSWYQQTPGQGLQFLFEYFSETQRNKGNFPGRFSGRQFSNSRSEMNVSTLELGDSALYLCASSEQDGYTFGSGTRLTVV.

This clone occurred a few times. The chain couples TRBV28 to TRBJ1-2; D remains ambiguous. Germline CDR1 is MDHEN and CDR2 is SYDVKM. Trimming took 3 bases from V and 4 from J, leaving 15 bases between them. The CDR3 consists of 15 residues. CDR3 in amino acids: CASSFGRFGIYGYTF. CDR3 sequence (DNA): TGTGCCAGCAGTTTCGGGAGGTTCGGGATCTATGGCTACACCTTC.

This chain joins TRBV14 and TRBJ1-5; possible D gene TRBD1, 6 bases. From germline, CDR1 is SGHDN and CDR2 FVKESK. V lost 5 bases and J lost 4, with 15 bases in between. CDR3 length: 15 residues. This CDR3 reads CASSSLSQGNQPQHF. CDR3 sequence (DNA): TGTGCCAGCAGCTCGTTGTCACAGGGTAATCAGCCCCAGCATTTT.